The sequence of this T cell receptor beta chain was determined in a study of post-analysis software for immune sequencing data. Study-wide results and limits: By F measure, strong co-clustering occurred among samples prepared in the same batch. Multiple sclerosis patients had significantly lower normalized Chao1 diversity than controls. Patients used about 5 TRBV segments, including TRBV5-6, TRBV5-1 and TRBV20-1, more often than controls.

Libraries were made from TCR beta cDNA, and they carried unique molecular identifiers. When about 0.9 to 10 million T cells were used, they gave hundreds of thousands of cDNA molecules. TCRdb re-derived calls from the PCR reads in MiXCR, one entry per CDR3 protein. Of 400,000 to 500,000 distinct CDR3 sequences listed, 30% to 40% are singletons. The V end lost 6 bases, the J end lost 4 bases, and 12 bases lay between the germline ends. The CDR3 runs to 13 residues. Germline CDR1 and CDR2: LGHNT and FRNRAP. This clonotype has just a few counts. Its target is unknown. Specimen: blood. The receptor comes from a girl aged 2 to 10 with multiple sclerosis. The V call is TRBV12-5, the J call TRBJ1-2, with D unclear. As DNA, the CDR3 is TGTGCTAGTGGACTCCGGGATTTCTATGGCTACACCTTC. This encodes CASGLRDFYGYTF.